This T cell receptor (beta chain) was recovered during a study of blood T cell repertoires in COVID-19. For the study at large: Nucleic acid was either cDNA or gDNA, and it came from T cells, B-cell-depleted T cells, or PBMCs.

Per the study methods: Amplifying reference gene primers gave estimates of nucleated cell counts. The protocol was immunoSEQ multiplex PCR, while the TCRdb copy is restricted to in-frame clones and leaves out a portion. The D gene and trimming were derived from the DNA, and the V and J assignments and clone size from that table. The sample holds roughly 50,000 clones; roughly 84% are singletons and the top ten take about 12%. V trimming: 2 bases; J trimming: 2 bases; junction bases outside the gene matches: 2. The germline V gene encodes CDR1 SQVTM and CDR2 ANQGSEA. The CDR3 length is 13 residues. This clonotype was obtained from a man aged 65-85 years with active COVID-19. The V and J genes are TRBV29-1 and TRBJ2-5; 7 bases are shared with TRBD1. Source material: peripheral blood. The CDR3 spells CSVERDSQETQYF. CDR3 sequence (DNA): TGCAGCGTTGAACGGGACAGTCAAGAGACCCAGTACTTC. The variable domain in full, with the rest retrieved from reference TRBV29-1 and TRBJ2-5, is SAVISQKPSRDICQRGTSLTIQCQVDSQVTMMFWYRQQPGQSLTLIATANQGSEATYESGFVIDKFPISRPNLTFSTLTVSNMSPEDSSIYLCSVERDSQETQYFGPGTRLLVL.